The 27 T cell receptor beta chains listed next were all sequenced from one sample in a study of patients and donors after allogeneic stem cell transplantation. MiXCR was run by TCRdb on the RT-PCR reads, yielding one entry per CDR3 protein. The top ten hold around 6% of the sample, which has 900,000 to 1,000,000 distinct CDR3 sequences, under 20% seen once. Sequencing was carried out using blood, either unsorted or a sorted T cell fraction (not recorded which). These receptors all stem from a human donor who was either an allogeneic HSCT recipient or a stem cell or donor lymphocyte infusion donor (not recorded which). It is not recorded whose cells these are; they may come from a transplant donor.

This chain links TRBV12-3 or TRBV12-4 with TRBJ2-2; 14 nucleotides match TRBD2. With 5 bases clipped from V and 7 bases from J, the junction kept 6 bases outside the gene matches. The CDR3 has 16 amino acids. DNA for the CDR3: TGTGCCAGCAGTCGAGGGACTAGCGGGAGAGGCGGGGAGCTGTTTTTT. It codes for CASSRGTSGRGGELFF.

The sample holds a few counts of this clonotype. The V gene is TRBV7-2, the J gene TRBJ1-5; 7 bases match TRBD1. Trimming removed 2 bases from V and 6 bases from J; junction bases left unmatched: 7. This CDR3 is built from 15 residues. Germline V gene lookup returns CDR1 SGHTA and CDR2 FQGNSA. The DNA for the CDR3 is TGTGCCAGCAGCTTACAGGTAGCAGGGGGTCAGCCCCAGCATTTT. It codes for CASSLQVAGGQPQHF.

This rearrangement joins TRBV15 to TRBJ1-1; 7 bases agree with TRBD1. The CDR3 consists of 15 residues. Germline CDR1 is LNHNV and CDR2 is YYDKDF (reference sequence). Trimming cost V 5 bases and J 1 base; bases outside gene matches: 7. The CDR3 loop reads CATSSVRQGNTEAFF. DNA for the CDR3: TGTGCCACCAGCTCCGTGAGACAGGGGAACACTGAAGCTTTCTTT.

This clonotype was seen a few times. This rearrangement joins TRBV7-8 to TRBJ2-1; D is possibly TRBD1 (6 bases). The CDR3 runs to 12 residues. CDR1 SGHVS and CDR2 FQNEAQ come from the germline V gene. V lost 0 bases to trimming and J lost 15 bases, with 12 bases between them. CDR3 sequence reads: CASSLARGISFF. CDR3 DNA sequence: TGTGCCAGCAGCTTAGCCAGGGGAATTTCGTTCTTC.

V is TRBV20-1 and J is TRBJ2-5; D is perhaps TRBD2 (7 bases). In germline, CDR1 is DFQATT, CDR2 SNEGSKA (reference sequence). The CDR3 totals 13 residues. The chain's CDR3 is CSGTTGLQETQYF. The CDR3 DNA reads TGCAGCGGGACTACAGGGCTGCAAGAGACCCAGTACTTC.

This clonotype was counted only a few times. The chain uses TRBV20-1 and TRBJ2-2; perhaps D is TRBD1 or TRBD2 (5 bases each). V lost 5 bases, J lost 1 base, and 11 bases lay in between. The CDR3 is 14 residues long. Germline loops: CDR1 DFQATT, CDR2 SNEGSKA (reference sequence). In DNA, the CDR3 is TGCAGTGCTTACCCGGGGCTGAACACCGGGGAGCTGTTTTTT. This encodes CSAYPGLNTGELFF.

The chain carries TRBV12-3 or TRBV12-4 and TRBJ2-1; TRBD1 matches 9 bases. This CDR3 is 17 amino acids long. Unmatched junction bases numbered 7, after V lost 2 bases and J lost 2 bases. DNA of the CDR3: TGTGCCAGCAGTTTATCCCGGGACAGGGTGACCTACAATGAGCAGTTCTTC. It codes for CASSLSRDRVTYNEQFF.

This clonotype appeared many times. The gene calls are TRBV12-3 or TRBV12-4 and TRBJ1-6; 9 bases agree with TRBD1. The trim removed 8 bases at V and 8 bases at J, leaving 7 bases unmatched. The CDR3 spans 14 residues. The CDR3 DNA reads TGTGCCAGCGGAACTAGGACAGGGGATTCACCCCTCCACTTT. Translated: CASGTRTGDSPLHF.

The chain joins TRBV11-2 to TRBJ2-2; weak D call: TRBD1 (6 bases). The CDR3 runs 17 residues. Per germline, CDR1 SGHAT and CDR2 FQNNGV. V dropped 0 bases and J dropped 8 bases, with 19 bases sitting between them. The CDR3 region is CASSLDVQGIVIGELFF. Written as DNA, the CDR3 is TGTGCCAGCAGCTTAGATGTGCAGGGGATAGTTATAGGGGAGCTGTTTTTT.

This clonotype was counted between two and nine times. This chain uses TRBV15 with TRBJ2-5; D gene unclear. The CDR3 is 14 amino acids. The V end was cut by 0 bases, the J end by 5 bases, with 10 bases between. Per germline, CDR1 LNHNV and CDR2 YYDKDF (reference sequence). The CDR3 here is CATSRENSRETQYF. The DNA for the CDR3 is TGTGCCACCAGCAGAGAGAACAGTCGGGAGACCCAGTACTTC.

This chain joins TRBV20-1 and TRBJ1-6; possible D gene TRBD1, 6 bases. V lost 0 bases, J lost 8 bases, and 17 bases lay in between. The CDR3 consists of 16 residues. Germline CDR1 is DFQATT and CDR2 is SNEGSKA (reference sequence). As DNA, the CDR3 is TGCAGTGCTAGAGACTGGGGGGGCCAGGGCGATTCACCCCTCCACTTT. This sequence encodes CSARDWGGQGDSPLHF.

On this clonotype: A read error may produce the germline difference seen at one junction end. The chain links TRBV7-7 to TRBJ2-3; 9 bases match TRBD2. Germline V gene data show CDR1 as SSHAT and CDR2 as FNYEAQ (reference sequence). The CDR3 totals 15 residues. CDR3 sequence reads: CASSLGAGGPDTQYF. CDR3 bases: TGTGCTAGCAGCTTAGGGGCGGGGGGGCCAGATACGCAGTATTTT.

This chain connects TRBV9 to TRBJ2-7, with a tentative D call TRBD2 (5 bases). V was trimmed by 4 bases and J by 4 bases, leaving 18 bases between them. Per the germline V gene, CDR1 is SGDLS and CDR2 is YYNGEE. The CDR3 has 15 residues. As DNA, the CDR3 is TGTGCCAGCAGCCCCCCTGGAGGAAGGAGTTACGAGCAGTACTTC. This sequence encodes CASSPPGGRSYEQYF.

Comment on this clonotype: Germline and junction disagree at one end, which may indicate a read error. The chain uses TRBV4-2 and TRBJ2-3; possibly TRBD2 for D (6 bases). There are 14 residues in the CDR3. CDR1 and CDR2 (germline): LGHNA, YNFKEQ. The CDR3 reads CASSWLGSKDTQYF. Written as DNA, the CDR3 is TGTGCCAGCAGCTGGCTCGGGAGCAAAGATACGCAGTATTTT.

This clonotype was detected a few times. The chain employs TRBV7-2 and TRBJ1-4, with 10 bases that match TRBD1. Trimming removed 1 base from V and 6 bases from J; junction bases left unmatched: 5. The CDR3 covers 16 residues. Germline V CDR1 and CDR2: SGHTA, FQGNSA. DNA for the CDR3: TGTGCCAGCAGCTTAGAACCGGGACAGGGGTATGAAAAACTGTTTTTT. Translation: CASSLEPGQGYEKLFF.

The chain joins TRBV7-2 to TRBJ1-2; possibly TRBD1 for D (6 bases). CDR1 is SGHTA and CDR2 is FQGNSA in the germline V gene. CDR3 length: 15 amino acids. Between the trimmed V and J ends, which lost 4 bases and 6 bases, there was a span of 18 bases. As DNA, the CDR3 is TGTGCCAGCAGCTCCTATCTACAGGGATCCGATGGCTACACCTTC. It specifies CASSSYLQGSDGYTF.

V is TRBV15 and J is TRBJ2-1; D may be TRBD2 (6 bases). This CDR3 spans 14 amino acids. CDR1 and CDR2 from the germline V gene are LNHNV and YYDKDF (reference sequence). V was pared by 0 bases and J by 4 bases, with 7 bases between. CDR3 in DNA: TGTGCCACCAGCAGAGATCGGGAGTACAATGAGCAGTTCTTC. Amino acid sequence: CATSRDREYNEQFF.

V gene TRBV12-3 or TRBV12-4 combines with J gene TRBJ2-3; D is uncertain. Trimming left V 2 bases short and J 4 bases short, with 13 bases between. This CDR3 spans 15 amino acids. The CDR3 DNA reads TGTGCCAGCAGTTTATTACGTTCCGCGGCAGATACGCAGTATTTT. Protein product: CASSLLRSAADTQYF.

This clonotype was detected only once. The chain joins TRBV6-5 to TRBJ1-1; D uncertain. Germline V gene lookup returns CDR1 MNHEY and CDR2 SVGAGI. V lost 0 bases and J lost 1, with 12 bases in between. This CDR3 contains 16 residues. In nucleotides, the CDR3 is TGTGCCAGCAGTTACTCCATAGGGCCGCCGAACACTGAAGCTTTCTTT. Protein sequence: CASSYSIGPPNTEAFF.

Only a few counts were recorded for this clonotype. The V call is TRBV24-1, the J call TRBJ2-3; possibly TRBD1 for D (6 bases). V gave up 3 bases and J gave up 4 bases, with 7 bases separating them. Germline-derived CDR1 and CDR2 are KGHDR and SFDVKD. The CDR3 covers 13 residues. The CDR3 DNA sequence: TGTGCCACCAGTGATGAGGGGGCAGATACGCAGTATTTT. Encoded protein: CATSDEGADTQYF.

V is TRBV4-3 and J is TRBJ2-3; D perhaps matches TRBD2 (5 bases). The CDR3 has 14 residues. CDR1 and CDR2 from the germline V gene are LGHNA and YSLEER. Deletions cut 4 bases from V and 4 bases from J, with 12 bases between. CDR3 loop: CASSLVSAADTQYF. The CDR3 DNA reads as TGCGCCAGCAGCCTCGTCTCAGCGGCAGATACGCAGTATTTT.

In its sample, this clonotype was seen a few times. The J gene is TRBJ1-5, the V gene TRBV20-1; D unclear. Germline values: CDR1 DFQATT, CDR2 SNEGSKA (reference sequence). There are 13 residues in the CDR3. The V gene lost 0 bases and the J gene lost 7 bases, with 10 bases spanning the gap. CDR3 residues: CSARENGRQPQHF. The DNA for the CDR3 is TGCAGTGCTAGAGAGAACGGAAGACAGCCCCAGCATTTT.

The chain combines TRBV7-9 with TRBJ2-2, with 7 positions matching TRBD1. V lost 3 bases, J lost 2 bases, and 9 bases stayed unmatched. Germline V CDR1 and CDR2: SEHNR, FQNEAQ (reference sequence). CDR3 length equals 17 residues. Written as DNA, the CDR3 is TGTGCCAGCAGCTTCAAACAGGGGTTTGGAAACACCGGGGAGCTGTTTTTT. Translation gives CASSFKQGFGNTGELFF.

The sample holds a few counts of this clonotype. The chain links TRBV4-1 to TRBJ2-7; D uncertain. Trimming took off 2 bases at V and 4 bases at J, with 15 bases between the two ends. Germline V lookup: CDR1 MGHRA, CDR2 YSYEKL. This CDR3 is 15 amino acids long. As DNA, the CDR3 is TGCGCCAGCAGCCAACAGCCGGTAGGGCCATACGAGCAGTACTTC. This codes for CASSQQPVGPYEQYF.

This clonotype was counted only a few times. CDR3 DNA: TGTGCCAGCAGCGTGGCCGTCTCCCCGGGCTCTGAAGCTTTCTTT. Translated: CASSVAVSPGSEAFF. V gene TRBV9 combines with J gene TRBJ1-1, with D unresolved. The CDR3 contains 15 residues. The V gene lost 2 bases and the J gene lost 6 bases, with 17 bases spanning the gap. Germline CDR1 and CDR2: SGDLS and YYNGEE. Combining the CDR3 with reference TRBV9 and TRBJ1-1 gives the whole variable domain DSGVTQTPKHLITATGQRVTLRCSPRSGDLSVYWYQQSLDQGLQFLIQYYNGEERAKGNILERFSAQQFPDLHSELNLSSLELGDSALYFCASSVAVSPGSEAFFGQGTRLTVV.

This clonotype was seen at least ten times. The chain recombines TRBV12-3 or TRBV12-4 with TRBJ2-5; 8 bases are a match to TRBD2. V shed 4 bases and J 5 bases; nucleotides not matched to a gene: 6. The CDR3 spans 14 residues. The CDR3 is CASSSPGGLETQYF. CDR3 DNA sequence: TGTGCCAGCAGTTCCCCGGGGGGGTTGGAGACCCAGTACTTC.

This clonotype was detected only a few times. The chain has TRBV20-1 and TRBJ2-7; TRBD2 aligns across 11 bases. The CDR3 loop spans 14 amino acids. V was clipped by 5 bases and J by 4 bases; unmatched bases: 7. Germline V gene data show CDR1 as DFQATT and CDR2 as SNEGSKA (reference sequence). This CDR3 is CSAYSGTSGYEQYF. In DNA form, the CDR3 reads TGCAGTGCTTACTCCGGGACTAGCGGTTACGAGCAGTACTTC.